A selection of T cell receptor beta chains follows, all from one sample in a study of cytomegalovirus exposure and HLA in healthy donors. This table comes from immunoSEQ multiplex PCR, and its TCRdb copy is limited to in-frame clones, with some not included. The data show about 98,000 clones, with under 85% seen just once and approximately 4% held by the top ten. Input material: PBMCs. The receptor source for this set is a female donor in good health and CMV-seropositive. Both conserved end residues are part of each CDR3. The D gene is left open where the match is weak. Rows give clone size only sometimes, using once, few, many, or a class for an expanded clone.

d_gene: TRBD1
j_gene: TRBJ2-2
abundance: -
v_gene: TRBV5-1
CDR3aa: CASTQDRGWSGELFF
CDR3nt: TGCGCCAGCACCCAGGACAGGGGGTGGTCCGGGGAGCTGTTTTTT

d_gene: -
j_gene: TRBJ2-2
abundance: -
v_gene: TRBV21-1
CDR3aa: CASSAETGDYGDTGELFF
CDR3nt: TGTGCCAGCAGCGCTGAGACAGGGGATTACGGAGACACCGGGGAGCTGTTTTTT

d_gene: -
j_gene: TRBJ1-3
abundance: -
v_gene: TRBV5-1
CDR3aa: CASSPHADSGNTIYF
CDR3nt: TGCGCCAGCAGCCCCCACGCGGACTCTGGAAACACCATATATTTT

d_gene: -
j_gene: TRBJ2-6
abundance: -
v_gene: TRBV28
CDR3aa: CGYRGSGANVLTF
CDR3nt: TGTGGCTACCGGGGGAGTGGGGCCAACGTCCTGACTTTC

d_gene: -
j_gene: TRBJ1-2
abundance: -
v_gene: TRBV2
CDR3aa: CASRGGGYTF
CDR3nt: TGTGCCAGCAGGGGGGGTGGCTACACCTTC

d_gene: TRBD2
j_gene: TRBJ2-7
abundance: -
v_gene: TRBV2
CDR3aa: CASLITSATYEQYF
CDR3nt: TGTGCCAGCCTAATTACTAGCGCAACCTACGAGCAGTACTTC

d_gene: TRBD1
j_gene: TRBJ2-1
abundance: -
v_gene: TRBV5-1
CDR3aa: CASSLTGDSYNEQFF
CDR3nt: TGCGCCAGCAGCTTGACAGGGGATTCCTACAATGAGCAGTTCTTC

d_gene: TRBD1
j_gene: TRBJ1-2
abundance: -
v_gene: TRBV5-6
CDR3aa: CASSLDRARYGYTF
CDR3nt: TGTGCCAGCAGCCTGGACAGGGCTCGCTATGGCTACACCTTC

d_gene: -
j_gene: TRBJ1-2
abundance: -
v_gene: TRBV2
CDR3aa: CASSSRSYGYTF
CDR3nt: TGTGCCAGCAGTTCTCGCAGCTATGGCTACACCTTC

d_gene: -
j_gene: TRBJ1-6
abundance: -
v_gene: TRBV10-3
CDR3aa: CAIRNTNVGGNSPLHF
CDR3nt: TGTGCCATCAGAAACACCAACGTGGGGGGTAATTCACCCCTCCACTTT

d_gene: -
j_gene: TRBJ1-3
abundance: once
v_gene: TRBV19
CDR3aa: CASSVQGLPFSGNTIYF
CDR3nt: TGTGCCAGTAGTGTTCAGGGACTTCCATTCTCTGGAAACACCATATATTTT

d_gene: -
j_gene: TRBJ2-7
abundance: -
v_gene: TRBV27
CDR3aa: CASSRQRPSYEQYF
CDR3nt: TGTGCCAGCAGTCGACAGCGCCCCTCCTACGAGCAGTACTTC

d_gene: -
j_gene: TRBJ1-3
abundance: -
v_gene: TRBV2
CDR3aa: CASRRDNPGNTIYF
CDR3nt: TGTGCCAGCAGGAGGGACAATCCGGGAAACACCATATATTTT

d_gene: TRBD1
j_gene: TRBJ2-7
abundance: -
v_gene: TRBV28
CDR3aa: CASSLLDRAEQYF
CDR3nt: TGTGCCAGCAGTTTACTGGACAGGGCCGAGCAGTACTTC

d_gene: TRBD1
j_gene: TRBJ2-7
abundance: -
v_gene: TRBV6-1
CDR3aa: CASSETGREQYF
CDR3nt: TGTGCCAGCAGTGAGACAGGGCGGGAGCAGTACTTC

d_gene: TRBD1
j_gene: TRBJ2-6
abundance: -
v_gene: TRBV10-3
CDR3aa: CAISWDRSSGANVLTF
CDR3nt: TGTGCCATCAGCTGGGACAGATCCTCTGGGGCCAACGTCCTGACTTTC

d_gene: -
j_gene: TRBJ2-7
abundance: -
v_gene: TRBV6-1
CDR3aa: CASSGHYEQYF
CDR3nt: TGTGCCAGCAGCGGTCACTACGAGCAGTACTTC

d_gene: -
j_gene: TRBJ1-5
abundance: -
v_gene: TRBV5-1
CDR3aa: CASSLTSNQPQHF
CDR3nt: TGCGCCAGCAGCTTAACATCCAATCAGCCCCAGCATTTT

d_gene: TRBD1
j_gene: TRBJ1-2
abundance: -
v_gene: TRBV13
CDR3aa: CASSLGPGTGPNYGYTF
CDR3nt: TGTGCCAGCAGCTTAGGCCCCGGGACAGGGCCTAACTATGGCTACACCTTC

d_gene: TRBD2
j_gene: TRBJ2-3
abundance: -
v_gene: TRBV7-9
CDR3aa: CASSLWRGTTDTQYF
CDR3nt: TGTGCCAGCAGCTTATGGCGGGGGACTACAGATACGCAGTATTTT

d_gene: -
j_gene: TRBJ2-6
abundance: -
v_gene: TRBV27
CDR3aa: CASSLYRAGANVLTF
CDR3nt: TGTGCCAGCAGTTTGTACAGGGCTGGGGCCAACGTCCTGACTTTC

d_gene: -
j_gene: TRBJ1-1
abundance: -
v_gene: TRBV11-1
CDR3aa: CASSLAGYRQTFF
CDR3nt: TGTGCCAGCAGCTTAGCGGGGTACAGGCAAACTTTCTTT

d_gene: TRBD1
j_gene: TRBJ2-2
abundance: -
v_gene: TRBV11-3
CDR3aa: CASSFGTGDTGELFF
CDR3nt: TGTGCCAGCAGCTTCGGGACAGGGGACACCGGGGAGCTGTTTTTT

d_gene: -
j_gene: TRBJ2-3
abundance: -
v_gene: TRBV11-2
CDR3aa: CASSLGAFSTDTQYF
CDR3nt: TGTGCCAGCAGCTTAGGGGCATTTAGCACAGATACGCAGTATTTT

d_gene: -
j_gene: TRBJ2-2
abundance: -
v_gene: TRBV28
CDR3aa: CASSPTQITGELFF
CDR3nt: TGTGCCAGCAGCCCTACTCAAATAACCGGGGAGCTGTTTTTT

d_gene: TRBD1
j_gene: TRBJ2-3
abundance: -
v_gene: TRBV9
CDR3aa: CASSVYRGQGVGYTQYF
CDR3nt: TGTGCCAGCAGCGTATATAGGGGACAGGGGGTTGGTTATACGCAGTATTTT

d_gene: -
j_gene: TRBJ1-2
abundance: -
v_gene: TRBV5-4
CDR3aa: CASPGGANYGYTF
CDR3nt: TGTGCCAGCCCCGGGGGAGCTAACTATGGCTACACCTTC

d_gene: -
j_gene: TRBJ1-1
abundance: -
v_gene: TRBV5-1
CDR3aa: CASSPDGASGVAFF
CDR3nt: TGCGCCAGCAGCCCGGACGGAGCTTCGGGGGTAGCTTTCTTT

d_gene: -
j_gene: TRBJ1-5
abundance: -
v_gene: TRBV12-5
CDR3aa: CASGAVLGGSDQPQHF
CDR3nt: TGTGCTAGTGGTGCCGTCCTTGGGGGGTCGGATCAGCCCCAGCATTTT

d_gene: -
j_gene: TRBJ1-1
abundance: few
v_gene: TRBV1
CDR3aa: CTSSQEVIRDTEAFF
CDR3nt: TGCACCAGCAGCCAAGAGGTCATCCGGGACACTGAAGCTTTCTTT

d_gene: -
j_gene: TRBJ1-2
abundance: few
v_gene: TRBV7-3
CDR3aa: CASSLTGRDYGYTF
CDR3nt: TGTGCCAGCAGCTTAACAGGCCGGGACTATGGCTACACCTTC

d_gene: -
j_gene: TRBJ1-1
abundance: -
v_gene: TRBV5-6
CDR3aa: CASSLERRNTEAFF
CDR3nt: TGTGCCAGCAGCCTAGAAAGACGGAACACTGAAGCTTTCTTT

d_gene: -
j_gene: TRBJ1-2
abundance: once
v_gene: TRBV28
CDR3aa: CASSDYGYTF
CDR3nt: TGTGCCAGCAGCGACTATGGCTACACCTTC

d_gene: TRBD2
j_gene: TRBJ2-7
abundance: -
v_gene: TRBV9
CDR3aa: CASSRSGLSYEQYF
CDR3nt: TGTGCCAGCAGCCGTAGCGGGCTCTCCTACGAGCAGTACTTC

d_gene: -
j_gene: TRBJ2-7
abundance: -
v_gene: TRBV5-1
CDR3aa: CASSLYGVPTYEQYF
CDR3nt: TGCGCCAGCAGCTTGTACGGGGTTCCAACCTACGAGCAGTACTTC